Listed below are T cell receptor beta chains from one sample, sequenced in a study of T cells in Graves' hyperthyroidism and ophthalmopathy. TCRdb analysed the multiplex PCR reads with MiXCR anew, one entry per CDR3 protein. Of more than 450,000 distinct CDR3 sequences in the sample, around 15% were seen once. Sequenced: blood. All receptors come from a middle-aged woman with Graves' hyperthyroidism. Both conserved end residues are part of each CDR3. Fields, in order: CDR3 DNA, CDR3 protein, V gene, clone size, J gene, D gene. The D gene is left open where the match is weak. Size values are once, few and many counts, or a class for expanded clones, and some rows have none.

TGTGCCAGCAGCCAAGTCAGCGCCTACGAGCAGTACTTC,CASSQVSAYEQYF,TRBV3-1,many,TRBJ2-7,NA
TGTGCCAGCTCACTTGGCCCCGACCCGTACTTC,CASSLGPDPYF,TRBV18,few,TRBJ2-5,NA
TGTGCCAGCACCCAGGCACAGGGGACCGTCGGGGAGCTGTTTTTT,CASTQAQGTVGELFF,TRBV6-1,NA,TRBJ2-2,TRBD1
TGTGCCAGTAGTATAGAAGGTTGGCTACAGGTCTTATCTTACGAGCAGTACTTC,CASSIEGWLQVLSYEQYF,TRBV19,few,TRBJ2-7,NA
TGTGCCACCCAGCCCAACGGGAGGTACAATGAGCAGTTCTTC,CATQPNGRYNEQFF,TRBV19,once,TRBJ2-1,TRBD2
TGCGCCAGCAGTGAGCCTCGAACAGATACGCAGTATTTT,CASSEPRTDTQYF,TRBV10-1,few,TRBJ2-3,NA
TGTGCCTGCCTAGCGCGAGCGGGGGAGCAGTACTTC,CACLARAGEQYF,TRBV30,many,TRBJ2-7,TRBD2
TGTGCCAGCAGCTTGGCCCCAGTTGGAAATCAGCCCCAGCATTTT,CASSLAPVGNQPQHF,TRBV5-5,many,TRBJ1-5,NA
TGTGCCAGCGAGGGAAGGGGTGGGGTAACAGATACGCAGTATTTT,CASEGRGGVTDTQYF,TRBV28,NA,TRBJ2-3,NA
TGTGCCTGGAGTGGAGGTGATGAGCAGTTCTTC,CAWSGGDEQFF,TRBV30,many,TRBJ2-1,NA
TGTGCCAGCAGTGACTCAGCCAAAAACATTCAGTACTTC,CASSDSAKNIQYF,TRBV2,many,TRBJ2-4,NA
TGTGCCAGCTCACCATATTCAGTGGACCTCACCGGGGAGCTGTTTTTT,CASSPYSVDLTGELFF,TRBV18,many,TRBJ2-2,NA
TGTGCCAGCAGTTTTGATATATTACGGACTGCAATCCGTAAGATAGCCTACGAGCAGTACTTC,CASSFDILRTAIRKIAYEQYF,TRBV28,many,TRBJ2-7,NA
TGTGCCAGCAGTGTGGAGGCCTCCGGGCTTGAGACCCAGTACTTC,CASSVEASGLETQYF,TRBV27,few,TRBJ2-5,NA
TGTGCCAGCAGCTTTGGGACACCGGCCGGTGAAAAACTGTTTTTT,CASSFGTPAGEKLFF,TRBV5-8,NA,TRBJ1-4,NA
TGTGCCAGCAGCGCCGGGGGCGCCAATCAGCCCCAGCATTTT,CASSAGGANQPQHF,TRBV2,many,TRBJ1-5,NA
TGTGCCAGCAGCTTGGGGGCAGGGTCGTTGGGTGAGCAGTTCTTC,CASSLGAGSLGEQFF,TRBV7-9,few,TRBJ2-1,NA
TGTGCCAGCAGCCAAGGCTCGGCGGGAGGGCGCCACGAGCAGTACTTC,CASSQGSAGGRHEQYF,TRBV4-2,NA,TRBJ2-7,TRBD2
TGCAGTGCTAGAGAGGACAGGGGGCATTCACCCCTCCACTTT,CSAREDRGHSPLHF,TRBV20-1,many,TRBJ1-6,TRBD1
TGCAGTGCTAGAGATCTAGCGGGAGGGTCTTGGACAGATACGCAGTATTTT,CSARDLAGGSWTDTQYF,TRBV20-1,many,TRBJ2-3,TRBD2
TGTGCCAGCAGCGTAAACGATAATTCACCCCTCCACTTT,CASSVNDNSPLHF,TRBV9,few,TRBJ1-6,NA
TGTGCCAGCAGTCACGGTAGCGGGAGTGGGAGAAACGAGCAGTACTTC,CASSHGSGSGRNEQYF,TRBV12-3/TRBV12-4,many,TRBJ2-7,TRBD2
TGTGCCAGCAGCATTACAGGGGGCGCGGACTCACCCCTCCACTTT,CASSITGGADSPLHF,TRBV7-2,NA,TRBJ1-6,TRBD1
TGTGCCAGCAGCCCCGACCTCGCGAACTATAACTATGGCTACACCTTC,CASSPDLANYNYGYTF,TRBV27,few,TRBJ1-2,NA
TGTGCCAGCGTGCTCAGGGGAGGGCTGAGCACCGGGGAGCTGTTTTTT,CASVLRGGLSTGELFF,TRBV6-1,few,TRBJ2-2,NA
TGTGCCAGCAGCTTAGTAGGACCGGGACCCCAGTTCACAGATACGCAGTATTTT,CASSLVGPGPQFTDTQYF,TRBV11-2,many,TRBJ2-3,NA
TGTGCCATCTCGGATAAGGATGAGCAGTTCTTC,CAISDKDEQFF,TRBV10-3,few,TRBJ2-1,NA
TGTGCCAGCAGCGTAAAGGGGGCCGGCGATACGCAGTATTTT,CASSVKGAGDTQYF,TRBV9,NA,TRBJ2-3,TRBD1
TGTGCCAGCAGCTTGGAGGTGGTGAACACTGAAGCTTTCTTT,CASSLEVVNTEAFF,TRBV13,medium-sized,TRBJ1-1,NA